These 12 T cell receptor beta chains share one sample of origin, sequenced in a study of cytomegalovirus exposure and HLA in healthy donors. Using immunoSEQ multiplex PCR, the repertoire was profiled, and TCRdb retains in-frame clones only, with some absent. The data show hundreds of thousands of clones, with 83% seen just once and about 6% held by the top ten. Sequenced input: PBMCs. These receptors originate from a woman aged 18-29 years in good health and CMV-seronegative.

Only one count was recorded for this clone. Additional DNA sequences in this sample encode the identical CDR3. CDR3 nucleotide sequence: TGTGCCAGCAGCTTAGGACTTAATCAGCCCCAGCATTTT. Its protein is CASSLGLNQPQHF. This chain links TRBV11-2 with TRBJ1-5; no firm D call. The CDR3 runs 13 residues. V dropped 1 base and J dropped 4 bases, with 5 bases sitting between them. The germline V gene has CDR1 SGHAT and CDR2 FQNNGV.

This chain's CDR3 is CASSPRQADAEAFF. CDR3 DNA sequence: TGTGCCAGCAGCCCCAGACAGGCCGACGCTGAAGCTTTCTTT. The genes are TRBV9 and TRBJ1-1, with a tentative D call TRBD1 (6 bases). Germline V gene data show CDR1 as SGDLS and CDR2 as YYNGEE. The CDR3 contains 14 residues. Trimming took 4 bases from V and 6 from J, leaving 16 bases between them.

The chain recombines TRBV10-3 with TRBJ1-1, with 7 nucleotides matching TRBD1. CDR3 length: 13 residues. The germline gives CDR1 ENHRY, CDR2 SYGVKD. V shed 6 bases and J 0 bases; nucleotides not matched to a gene: 1. CDR3 region: CAISGQVNTEAFF. The CDR3 coding sequence is TGTGCCATCAGCGGACAGGTGAACACTGAAGCTTTCTTT.

The V and J genes are TRBV6-6 and TRBJ1-2; a possible D gene is TRBD1 (5 bases). Germline V CDR1 and CDR2: MNHNY, SVGAGI (reference sequence). The CDR3 sequence is 15 residues long. Trimming stripped 6 bases from V and 14 bases from J, with 28 bases between. The CDR3 DNA reads TGTGCCAGCAGCCAGGGATGGCCACGTGGGGTCGAACATACCTTC. Its translation is CASSQGWPRGVEHTF.

This CDR3 reads CASSVSGSGYEQYF. In DNA form, the CDR3 reads TGTGCCAGCAGCGTGAGCGGGAGTGGATACGAGCAGTACTTC. The chain is built from TRBV9 and TRBJ2-7, with 8 positions matching TRBD2. Germline V gene sequence: CDR1 SGDLS, CDR2 YYNGEE. V lost 2 bases, J lost 4 bases, and 5 bases stayed unmatched. The CDR3 is 14 amino acids.

V gene TRBV6-1 combines with J gene TRBJ2-1; TRBD1 or TRBD2 may be the D gene (5 bases each). CDR1 is MNHNS, CDR2 SASEGT, per germline. V was trimmed by 2 bases and J by 4 bases, leaving 12 bases between them. This CDR3 has 15 amino acids. Here the CDR3 reads CASSEPQRGYNEQFF. DNA for the CDR3: TGTGCCAGCAGTGAACCCCAGAGGGGATACAATGAGCAGTTCTTC.

The chain recombines TRBV27 with TRBJ2-1; TRBD1 aligns across 10 bases. In germline, CDR1 is MNHEY, CDR2 SMNVEV (reference sequence). The junction had 9 bases not matched to a gene; V was cut back by 5 bases and J by 8 bases. The CDR3 length is 15 residues. The CDR3 loop is CASSRDRGWVDEQFF. CDR3 nucleotide sequence: TGTGCCAGCAGTCGGGACAGGGGTTGGGTCGATGAGCAGTTCTTC.

The gene calls are TRBV5-1 and TRBJ2-3; unclear D gene. The CDR3 runs 13 residues. Germline assignment: CDR1 SGHRS and CDR2 YFSETQ. V was shortened by 2 bases and J by 4 bases, with 8 bases between the two germline ends. In DNA, the CDR3 is TGCGCCAGCAGCTTAGGCACCGCAGATACGCAGTATTTT. It is translated as CASSLGTADTQYF.

The rearrangement links TRBV6-4 to TRBJ1-1; TRBD1 agrees at 7 bases. Germline trimming cut 4 bases from V and 3 bases from J; bases unmatched to any gene: 5. The CDR3 totals 14 residues. Germline CDR1 reads MRHNA; CDR2 reads SNTAGT. CDR3 loop: CASSAQTGDTEAFF. The CDR3 nucleotides are TGTGCCAGCAGTGCTCAAACAGGGGACACTGAAGCTTTCTTT.

The chain uses TRBV10-1 and TRBJ1-2; 10 nucleotides align to TRBD1. V shed 6 bases and J 6 bases; nucleotides not matched to a gene: 4. Germline V gene lookup returns CDR1 WNHNN and CDR2 SYGVQD (reference sequence). This CDR3 region has 13 residues. The CDR3 sequence: CASSRDRGNGYTF. DNA for the CDR3: TGCGCCAGCAGCCGGGACAGGGGAAATGGCTACACCTTC.

V usage is TRBV18 and J usage is TRBJ2-7; 7 bases are shared with TRBD2. The CDR3 length is 15 residues. The J segment lost 6 bases and the V segment lost 3 bases, leaving 11 bases of the junction unmatched. In germline, CDR1 is KGHSH, CDR2 LQKENI. The CDR3 DNA is TGTGCCAGCTCACCGGGTACGGGAGGCGGGGGCGAGCAGTACTTC. Amino acids: CASSPGTGGGGEQYF.

The chain is built from TRBV27 and TRBJ2-1, with 10 bases lining up with TRBD2. The CDR3 runs 14 residues. V gave up 5 bases and J gave up 7 bases; unmatched junction bases: 5. Germline values: CDR1 MNHEY, CDR2 SMNVEV (reference sequence). CDR3 loop: CASSRSGRGNEQFF. In DNA, the CDR3 is TGTGCCAGCAGTCGAAGCGGGAGGGGAAATGAGCAGTTCTTC.